This T cell receptor beta chain was retrieved from a study of blood T cell repertoires in COVID-19. For the study at large: The analysed material was cDNA or gDNA that came from T cells, B-cell-depleted T cells, or PBMCs.

Measured with immunoSEQ multiplex PCR; TCRdb has only the in-frame clones, and not every one. The repertoire includes about 200,000 clones, 89% of them detected once, and around 8.9% sits in the top ten. V was pared by 3 bases and J by 0 bases, with 7 bases of the junction left unmatched. CDR1 ENHRY and CDR2 SYGVKD come from the germline V gene. The CDR3 covers 19 residues. The chain carries TRBV10-3 and TRBJ2-3; 15 nucleotides align to TRBD2. Sequencing used PBMCs or T cells enriched from blood (not recorded which). This receptor was obtained from a woman aged 18-30 years who had recovered from COVID-19. CDR3 sequence: CAISDFGLAGGQSTDTQYF. The CDR3 bases are TGTGCCATCAGTGATTTCGGACTAGCGGGGGGGCAGAGCACAGATACGCAGTATTTT.